The clone carrying this T cell receptor beta chain occurred a few times. Its target is not known. The time point denotes: patch test 1, 2 weeks after DPC sensitization. Specified treatment: therapeutic diphenylcyclopropenone sensitization with weekly scalp DPC. This record belongs to a study of human T cells and chemical hapten exposure. General study points: Sensitization with DPC brought no change to TCRs above 1 in 1000 in frequency. Compared with pre-sensitization or healthy control sets, expanded TCRs clustered more.

The CDR3 contains 15 residues. The V gene lost 4 bases and the J gene lost 6 bases, with 16 bases spanning the gap. Germline CDR1 reads SNHLY; CDR2 reads FYNNEI. One entry per CDR3 protein, called by TCRdb with MiXCR from the RACE reads. The repertoire holds approximately 82,000 distinct CDR3 sequences, with about 10% as singletons. Sequencing used whole blood, obtained in connection with sensitization to the hapten diphenylcyclopropenone (DPC). This TCR was recovered from a woman aged 60 to 75 with alopecia areata. Some clones in this sample may be carry-over from other donors' samples. The rearrangement joins TRBV2 to TRBJ2-1; maybe TRBD1 (5 bases). CDR3 DNA sequence: TGTGCCAGCAGTGGTCAGGACACTAAGGGCAATGAGCAGTTCTTC. Translating it yields CASSGQDTKGNEQFF.